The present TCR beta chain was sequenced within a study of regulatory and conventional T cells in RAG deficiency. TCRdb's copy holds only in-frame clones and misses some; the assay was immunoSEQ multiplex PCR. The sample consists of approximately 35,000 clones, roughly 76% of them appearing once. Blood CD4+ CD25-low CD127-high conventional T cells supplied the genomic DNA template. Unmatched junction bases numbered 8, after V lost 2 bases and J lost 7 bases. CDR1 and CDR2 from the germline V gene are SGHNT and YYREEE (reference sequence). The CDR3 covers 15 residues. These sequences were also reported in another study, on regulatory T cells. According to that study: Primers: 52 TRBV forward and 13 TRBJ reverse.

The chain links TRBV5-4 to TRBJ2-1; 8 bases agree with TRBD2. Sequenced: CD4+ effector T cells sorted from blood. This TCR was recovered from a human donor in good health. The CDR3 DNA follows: TGTGCCAGCAGCTTTCGGGACCCGGGGGGGAATGAGCAGTTCTTC. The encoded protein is CASSFRDPGGNEQFF.